This T cell receptor (beta chain) stems from a study of T-cell reconstitution after alpha-beta-depleted transplantation in children. This sample's TCRbeta library carried unique molecular identifier barcodes. TCRdb passed the PCR reads through MiXCR, listing each CDR3 protein once. The sample records about 72,000 distinct CDR3 sequences, approximately 7.3% being singletons. Trimming took 5 bases from V and 8 from J; bases not matched to a gene: 10. The CDR3 has 14 residues. Germline assignment: CDR1 MDHEN and CDR2 SYDVKM. The starting material was PBMCs from the stem cell graft donor, obtained from the stem cell graft. The receptor was derived from a human donor who donated a stem cell graft to a child with acute lymphoblastic leukemia. The V gene is TRBV28, the J gene TRBJ1-2; 8 bases fit TRBD1. The CDR3 DNA sequence: TGTGCCAGCAGTCTCTTGGACAGGGAGGAGGGCTACACCTTC. Its protein is CASSLLDREEGYTF.